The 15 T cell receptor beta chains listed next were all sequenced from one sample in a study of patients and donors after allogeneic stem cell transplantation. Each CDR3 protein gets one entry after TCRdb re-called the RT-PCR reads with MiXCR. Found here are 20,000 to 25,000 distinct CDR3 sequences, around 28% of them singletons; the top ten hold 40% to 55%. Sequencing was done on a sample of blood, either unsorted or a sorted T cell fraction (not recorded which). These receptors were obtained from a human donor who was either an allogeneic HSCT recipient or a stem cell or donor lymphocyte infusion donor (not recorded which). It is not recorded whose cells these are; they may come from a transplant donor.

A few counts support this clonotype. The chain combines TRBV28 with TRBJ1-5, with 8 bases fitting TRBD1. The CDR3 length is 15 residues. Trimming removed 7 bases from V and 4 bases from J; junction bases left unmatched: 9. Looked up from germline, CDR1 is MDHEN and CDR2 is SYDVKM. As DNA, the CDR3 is TGTGCCAGCATGAGGGATACAGGGGGAAATCAGCCCCAGCATTTT. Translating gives CASMRDTGGNQPQHF.

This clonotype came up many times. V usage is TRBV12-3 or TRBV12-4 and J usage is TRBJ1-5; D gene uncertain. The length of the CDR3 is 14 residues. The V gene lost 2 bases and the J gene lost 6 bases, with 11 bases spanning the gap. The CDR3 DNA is TGTGCCAGCAGTTTAAGGGTTATGGTTCAGCCCCAGCATTTT. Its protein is CASSLRVMVQPQHF.

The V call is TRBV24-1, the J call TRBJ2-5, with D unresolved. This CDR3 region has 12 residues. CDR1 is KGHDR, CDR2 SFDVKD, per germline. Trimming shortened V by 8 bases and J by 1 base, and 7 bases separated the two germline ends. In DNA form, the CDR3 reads TGTGCCACCATCTTCCCCCAAGAGACCCAGTACTTC. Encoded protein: CATIFPQETQYF.

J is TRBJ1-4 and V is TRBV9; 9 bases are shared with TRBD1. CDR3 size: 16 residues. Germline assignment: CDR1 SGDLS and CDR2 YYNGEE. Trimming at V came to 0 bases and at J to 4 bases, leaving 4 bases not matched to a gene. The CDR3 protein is CASSVDSTGGNEKLFF. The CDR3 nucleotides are TGTGCCAGCAGCGTAGATTCGACAGGGGGTAATGAAAAACTGTTTTTT.

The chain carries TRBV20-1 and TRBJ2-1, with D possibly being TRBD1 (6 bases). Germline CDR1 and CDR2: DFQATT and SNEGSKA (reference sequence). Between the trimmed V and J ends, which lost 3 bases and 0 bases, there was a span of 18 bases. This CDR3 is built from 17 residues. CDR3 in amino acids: CSASSTGWANSYNEQFF. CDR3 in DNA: TGCAGTGCTAGCTCAACAGGGTGGGCTAACTCCTACAATGAGCAGTTCTTC.

The CDR3 bases are TGTGCCAGCAGGATCCAATCATCGGCTTTCTTT. Translation gives CASRIQSSAFF. The V gene is TRBV28, the J gene TRBJ1-1; D is unclear. Per the germline V gene, CDR1 is MDHEN and CDR2 is SYDVKM. The CDR3 has 11 residues. With 6 bases removed from V and 11 bases from J, the gap between germline ends came to 13 bases. Supplemented by reference TRBV28 and TRBJ1-1, the full variable domain reads DVKVTQSSRYLVKRTGEKVFLECVQDMDHENMFWYRQDPGLGLRLIYFSYDVKMKEKGDIPEGYSVSREKKERFSLILESASTNQTSMYLCASRIQSSAFFGQGTRLTVV.

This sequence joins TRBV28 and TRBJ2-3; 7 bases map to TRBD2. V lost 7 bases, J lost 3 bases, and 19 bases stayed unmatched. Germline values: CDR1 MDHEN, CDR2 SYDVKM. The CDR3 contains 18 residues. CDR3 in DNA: TGTGCCAGCAACCCCCGGGACTACCCAAGCGCAATTACAGATACGCAGTATTTT. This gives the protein CASNPRDYPSAITDTQYF.

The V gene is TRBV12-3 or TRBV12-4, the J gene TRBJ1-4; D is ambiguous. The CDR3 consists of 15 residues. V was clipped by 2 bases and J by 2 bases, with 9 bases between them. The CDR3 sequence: CASSLRATTNEKLFF. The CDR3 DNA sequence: TGTGCCAGCAGTTTAAGAGCCACCACTAATGAAAAACTGTTTTTT.

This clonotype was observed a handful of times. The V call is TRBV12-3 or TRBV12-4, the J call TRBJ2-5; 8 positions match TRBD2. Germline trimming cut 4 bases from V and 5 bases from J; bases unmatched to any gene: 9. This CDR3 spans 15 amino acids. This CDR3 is CASSSGGGIPETQYF. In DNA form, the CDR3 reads TGTGCCAGCAGTTCTGGCGGGGGGATTCCGGAGACCCAGTACTTC.

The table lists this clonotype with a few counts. DNA for the CDR3: TGTGCCAGCAGCTTCCAAGGAGGGGGGGACTATGGCTACACCTTC. Amino acid sequence: CASSFQGGGDYGYTF. The chain joins TRBV5-6 to TRBJ1-2; D is perhaps TRBD1 (6 bases). This CDR3 has 15 amino acids. CDR1 and CDR2 from the germline V gene are SGHDT and YYEEEE. V gave up 2 bases and J gave up 3 bases, with 14 bases separating them.

CDR3 in DNA: TGTGCCAGCAGTGCCCTACTAGCGGGGGGTAGAAATACGCAGTATTTT. Its translation: CASSALLAGGRNTQYF. V gene TRBV6-2 or TRBV6-3 combines with J gene TRBJ2-3; 12 positions match TRBD2. Germline CDR1 MNHEY, CDR2 SVGEGT. The CDR3 extends over 16 amino acids. V dropped 5 bases and J dropped 7; count of bases not matched to a gene: 10.

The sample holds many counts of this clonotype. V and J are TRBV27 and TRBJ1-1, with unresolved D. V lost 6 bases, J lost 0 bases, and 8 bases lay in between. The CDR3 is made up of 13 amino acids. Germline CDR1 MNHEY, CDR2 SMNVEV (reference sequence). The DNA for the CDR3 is TGTGCCAGCAGCTCCCGAATGAACACTGAAGCTTTCTTT. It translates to CASSSRMNTEAFF.

CDR3 sequence: CAISEVQSNTEAFF. DNA for the CDR3: TGTGCCATCAGTGAGGTTCAGTCAAACACTGAAGCTTTCTTT. This chain connects TRBV10-3 to TRBJ1-1; D unresolved. V gave up 2 bases and J gave up 2 bases, with 9 bases separating them. There are 14 residues in the CDR3. In germline, CDR1 is ENHRY, CDR2 SYGVKD.

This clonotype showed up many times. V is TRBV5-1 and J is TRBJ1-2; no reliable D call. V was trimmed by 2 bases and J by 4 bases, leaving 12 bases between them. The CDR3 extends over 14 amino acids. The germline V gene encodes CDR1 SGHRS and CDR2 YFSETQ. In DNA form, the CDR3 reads TGCGCCAGCAGCTTCGGGCAAGTCCTCTATGGCTACACCTTC. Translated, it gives CASSFGQVLYGYTF.

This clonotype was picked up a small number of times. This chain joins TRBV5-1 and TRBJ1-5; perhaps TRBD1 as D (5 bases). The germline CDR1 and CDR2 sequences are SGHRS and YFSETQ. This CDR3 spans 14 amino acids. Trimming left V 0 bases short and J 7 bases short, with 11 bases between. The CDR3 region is CASSLAAGTQPQHF. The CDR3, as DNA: TGCGCCAGCAGCTTGGCGGCAGGGACCCAGCCCCAGCATTTT.